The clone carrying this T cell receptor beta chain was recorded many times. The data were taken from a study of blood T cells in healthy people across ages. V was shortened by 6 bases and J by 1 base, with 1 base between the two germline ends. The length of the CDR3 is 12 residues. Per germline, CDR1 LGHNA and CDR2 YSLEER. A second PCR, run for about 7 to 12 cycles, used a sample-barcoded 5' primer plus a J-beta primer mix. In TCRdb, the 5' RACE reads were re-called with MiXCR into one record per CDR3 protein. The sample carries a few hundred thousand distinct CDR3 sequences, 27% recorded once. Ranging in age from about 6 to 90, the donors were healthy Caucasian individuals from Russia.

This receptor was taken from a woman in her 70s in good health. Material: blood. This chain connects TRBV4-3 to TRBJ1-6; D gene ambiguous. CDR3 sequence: CASSSYNSPLHF. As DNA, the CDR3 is TGCGCCAGCAGTTCCTATAATTCACCCCTCCACTTT.